The 19 T cell receptor beta chains below were found in one sample sequenced in a study of T cells in women clearing cervical HPV infection. Sequenced by immunoSEQ multiplex PCR; TCRdb stores in-frame clones only, minus some. The sample has fewer than 35,000 clones. Sample: blood buffy coat. The receptors derive from a woman between 18 and 70 years old with a cervical HPV16 infection that either progressed to CIN3+ or cleared (not recorded which).

With respect to this clone: The read ends 3 residues shy of where the CDR3 ends; the end is completed using the germline J gene. The V call is TRBV6-2 or TRBV6-3, the J call TRBJ1-2; weak D call: TRBD1 (5 bases). Trimming removed 5 bases at V and 4 bases at J, with 11 bases between. The CDR3 is 13 amino acids. CDR1 MNHEY and CDR2 SVGEGT come from the germline V gene. The CDR3: CASSDSPFYGYTF. The CDR3 DNA, read in part, is TGTGCCAGCAGTGACAGCCCTTTCTATGGC.

The CDR3 sequence is CASSFSPDTGELFF. The covered CDR3 bases are TGTGCCAGCAGCTTTAGCCCGGACACCGGGGAG. The chain uses TRBV7-2 and TRBJ2-2, with no clear D. The read ends 3 residues early relative to the CDR3; the germline J gene fills the gap. This CDR3 has 14 residues. The germline CDR1 and CDR2 sequences are SGHTA and FQGNSA. V lost 3 bases and J lost 3, with 8 bases in between.

For this clone: The observed sequence ends 3 residues before the CDR3 terminus, with the missing tail filled in from the germline J gene. This chain connects TRBV7-8 to TRBJ1-2, with TRBD1 identical over 7 bases. CDR3 length: 17 residues. Germline values: CDR1 SGHVS, CDR2 FQNEAQ. J lost 0 bases, V lost 4 bases, and 11 bases had no gene match. CDR3 bases read: TGTGCCAGCAGCTCGGACAGGTTGGATTTAGCTAACTATGGC. This sequence encodes CASSSDRLDLANYG. The whole CDR3 region reads CASSSDRLDLANYGYTF.

A remark on this clone: The CDR3 is cut off 3 residues early in the read; its end comes from the germline J gene. The chain joins TRBV20-1 to TRBJ1-5, with a possible D match to TRBD1 (5 bases). Between the trimmed V and J ends, which lost 0 bases and 1 base, there was a span of 10 bases. The CDR3 covers 15 residues. Germline V lookup: CDR1 DFQATT, CDR2 SNEGSKA (reference sequence). The sequenced CDR3 bases are TGCAGTGCTAGAGATCCGCGGGGCAGCAATCAGCCC. Amino acids: CSARDPRGSNQP. The whole CDR3 protein reads CSARDPRGSNQPQHF.

Note on this clone: From the germline J gene comes the end of the CDR3, since the read stops 3 residues before it. The chain uses TRBV30 and TRBJ2-7; TRBD2 aligns across 8 bases. The CDR3 has 14 residues. Trimming took 1 base from V and 5 from J; bases not matched to a gene: 7. Germline V gene sequence: CDR1 GTSNPN, CDR2 SVGIG (reference sequence). The CDR3 is CAWSAGGASDEQYF. The CDR3 bases that were read are TGTGCCTGGAGTGCCGGGGGGGCCTCAGACGAG.

Comment on this clone: The read is 3 residues too short to cover the CDR3 end, so that end is filled in from the germline J gene. J is TRBJ2-1 and V is TRBV7-3; TRBD2 agrees at 11 bases. Germline V gives CDR1 SGHTA, CDR2 FQGTGA. This CDR3 is 15 amino acids long. The V gene end was trimmed by 4 bases and the J gene end by 5 bases; junction bases not matched to a gene: 4. The CDR3 is CASSSSGRRNNEQFF. The DNA read from the CDR3 is TGTGCCAGCAGCTCTAGCGGGAGGAGAAACAATGAG.

Comments on this clone: The CDR3 extends 3 residues past the end of the read, so its final part is completed from the germline J gene. Different DNA sequences within this sample yield the same CDR3. The V call is TRBV18, the J call TRBJ2-7; 7 bases align to TRBD1. Trimming cost V 2 bases and J 0 bases; bases outside gene matches: 7. Germline V lookup: CDR1 KGHSH, CDR2 LQKENI. The CDR3 sequence is 16 residues long. CDR3 region: CASSPAETGSSYEQYF. The sequenced CDR3 bases are TGTGCCAGCTCACCAGCGGAGACAGGGAGCTCCTACGAG.

In the case of this clone: Read sequence stops 3 residues before the CDR3 end, and the germline J gene provides the missing end. This chain joins TRBV6-2 or TRBV6-3 and TRBJ2-7; 11 positions match TRBD2. The V segment lost 6 bases and the J segment 5 bases; nucleotides outside the gene matches: 15. Germline lookup yields CDR1 MNHEY and CDR2 SVGEGT. The CDR3 is made up of 17 amino acids. Here the CDR3 reads CASSPALSGRARNEQYF. The covered CDR3 bases are TGTGCCAGCAGCCCAGCCCTTAGCGGGAGGGCTAGGAACGAG.

About this clone: Read data end 3 residues before the CDR3 end; the end is taken from the germline J gene. The V gene is TRBV2, the J gene TRBJ1-3, with D hard to call. The length of the CDR3 is 12 residues. V was pared by 7 bases and J by 2 bases, with 6 bases between. Germline CDR1 and CDR2: SNHLY and FYNNEI. The CDR3 is CASTGTGNTIYF. The covered CDR3 bases are TGTGCCAGCACGGGGACTGGAAACACC.

Comment on this clone: The read ends 3 residues before the CDR3 terminus; that terminus is restored from the germline J gene. V is TRBV7-2 and J is TRBJ1-5; D call uncertain. The CDR3 spans 13 residues. Per germline, CDR1 SGHTA and CDR2 FQGNSA. The germline V and J ends were trimmed by 5 bases and 4 bases, with 9 bases remaining between them. The sequenced part of the CDR3 DNA is TGTGCCAGCAGCCCCTCCTTTAATCAGCCC. Translation gives CASSPSFNQP. The full-length CDR3 reads as CASSPSFNQPQHF.

Turning to this clone: The read halts 3 residues ahead of the CDR3 end, with the missing end drawn from the germline J gene. The rearrangement uses TRBV20-1 and TRBJ1-5; D ambiguous. The V end lost 0 bases, the J end lost 7 bases, and 10 bases lay between the germline ends. Germline V gene lookup returns CDR1 DFQATT and CDR2 SNEGSKA (reference sequence). The CDR3 is 13 residues long. The CDR3 is CSARDFEVQPQHF. The CDR3 bases that were read are TGCAGTGCTAGAGATTTTGAGGTCCAGCCC.

Comment on this clone: The read ends 3 residues before the CDR3 terminus; that terminus is restored from the germline J gene. The J gene is TRBJ1-3, the V gene TRBV7-2; perhaps TRBD1 as D (5 bases). V gave up 3 bases and J gave up 0 bases, with 9 bases separating them. The CDR3 has 15 residues. CDR1 and CDR2 from the germline V gene are SGHTA and FQGNSA. CDR3 in amino acids: CASSLGLISGNTIYF. Partial CDR3 DNA: TGTGCCAGCAGCTTGGGACTGATCTCTGGAAACACC.

Comments on this clone: The read terminates 3 residues before the CDR3 end, so the remaining end is supplied by the germline J gene. The chain joins TRBV4-2 to TRBJ2-7, with D possibly being TRBD2 (6 bases). Germline CDR1 is LGHNA and CDR2 is YNFKEQ. CDR3 size: 18 residues. Trimming cost V 0 bases and J 2 bases, with 20 bases left between them. The chain's CDR3 is CASSQDGSGVDGTYEQYF. The CDR3 bases that were read are TGTGCCAGCAGCCAAGATGGTAGCGGAGTCGATGGGACCTACGAG.

Notes on this clone: With the read ending 3 residues before the CDR3 end, the germline J gene is used to fill in that end. The chain joins TRBV5-1 to TRBJ2-7; D remains ambiguous. CDR1 and CDR2 (germline): SGHRS, YFSETQ. With 0 bases removed from V and 4 bases from J, the gap between germline ends came to 11 bases. The CDR3 is 14 residues long. The sequenced part of the CDR3 DNA is TGCGCCAGCAGCTTGGTCGGGTCGACGTACGAG. This encodes CASSLVGSTYE. The CDR3 reads in full as CASSLVGSTYEQYF.

About this clone itself: The CDR3 extends 3 residues past the end of the read, so its final part is completed from the germline J gene. The chain combines TRBV6-2 or TRBV6-3 with TRBJ2-2; 8 positions match TRBD1. Germline CDR1 is MNHEY and CDR2 is SVGEGT. The CDR3 runs 15 residues. With V trimmed by 5 bases and J by 2 bases, 4 bases remained unmatched. CDR3 bases read: TGTGCCAGCAGTCTCGGGACAGGCAACACCGGGGAG. Amino acid sequence: CASSLGTGNTGE. The CDR3 in full is CASSLGTGNTGELFF.

Note on this clone: The read ends 3 residues shy of where the CDR3 ends; the end is completed using the germline J gene. V gene TRBV7-9 combines with J gene TRBJ2-5; D possibly corresponds to TRBD1 (6 bases). CDR1 is SEHNR and CDR2 is FQNEAQ in the germline V gene (reference sequence). V dropped 4 bases and J dropped 5 bases, with 17 bases sitting between them. This CDR3 has 15 amino acids. The CDR3 loop reads CASSSDRDTGETQYF. CDR3 DNA (partial): TGTGCCAGCAGCTCGGACCGGGACACAGGGGAGACC.

This clone ranks as medium-sized in terms of frequency. The read comes to an end 3 residues before the CDR3 does, leaving the germline J gene to fill in the end. The chain recombines TRBV7-3 with TRBJ2-2, with 9 bases lining up with TRBD1. J lost 7 bases, V lost 5 bases, and 11 bases had no gene match. The CDR3 spans 16 residues. Germline V gene data show CDR1 as SGHTA and CDR2 as FQGTGA. The CDR3 here is CASSPLGQGSGGELFF. CDR3 DNA (partial): TGTGCCAGCAGCCCCCTGGGACAGGGCTCTGGCGGGGAG.

As regards this clone: The read falls 3 residues short of the CDR3 end, and the missing part is taken from the germline J gene. J is TRBJ2-5 and V is TRBV5-6; 7 bases fit TRBD1. Germline CDR1 and CDR2: SGHDT and YYEEEE. This CDR3 has 14 amino acids. The V segment lost 0 bases and the J segment 2 bases; nucleotides outside the gene matches: 1. The DNA read from the CDR3 is TGTGCCAGCAGCTTGGTGACAGGGCAAGAGACC. This codes for CASSLVTGQET. The CDR3 as a whole reads CASSLVTGQETQYF.

As to this clone: The read is 3 residues too short to cover the CDR3 end, so that end is filled in from the germline J gene. The genes are TRBV19 and TRBJ1-1, with D unclear. The V gene's germline CDR1 is LNHDA and CDR2 SQIVND (reference sequence). Deletions cut 6 bases from V and 1 base from J, with 9 bases between. The CDR3 totals 13 residues. CDR3 amino acids: CASRRYRNTEAFF. CDR3 DNA, as far as it was read: TGTGCCAGTAGACGGTACAGGAACACTGAA.